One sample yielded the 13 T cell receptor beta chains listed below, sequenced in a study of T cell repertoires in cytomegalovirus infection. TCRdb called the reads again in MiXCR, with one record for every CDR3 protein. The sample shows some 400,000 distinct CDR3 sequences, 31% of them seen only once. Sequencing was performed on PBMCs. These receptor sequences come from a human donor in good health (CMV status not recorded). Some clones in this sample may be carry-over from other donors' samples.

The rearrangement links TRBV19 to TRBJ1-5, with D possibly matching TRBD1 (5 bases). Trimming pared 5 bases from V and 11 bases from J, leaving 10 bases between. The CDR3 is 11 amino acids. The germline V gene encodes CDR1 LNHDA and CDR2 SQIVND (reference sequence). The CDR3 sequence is CASSAGAAQHF. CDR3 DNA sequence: TGTGCCAGTAGTGCTGGGGCCGCCCAGCATTTT. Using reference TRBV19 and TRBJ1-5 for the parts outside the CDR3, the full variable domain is DGGITQSPKYLFRKEGQNVTLSCEQNLNHDAMYWYRQDPGQGLRLIYYSQIVNDFQKGDIAEGYSVSREKKESFPLTVTSAQKNPTAFYLCASSAGAAQHFGDGTRLSIL.

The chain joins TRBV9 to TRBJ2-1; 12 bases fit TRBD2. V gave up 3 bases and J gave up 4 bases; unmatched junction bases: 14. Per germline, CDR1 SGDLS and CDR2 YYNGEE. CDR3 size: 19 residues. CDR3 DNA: TGTGCCAGCAGCGCCGCGGCGGCTAGCGGGGGGGCAAGGTACAATGAGCAGTTCTTC. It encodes CASSAAAASGGARYNEQFF.

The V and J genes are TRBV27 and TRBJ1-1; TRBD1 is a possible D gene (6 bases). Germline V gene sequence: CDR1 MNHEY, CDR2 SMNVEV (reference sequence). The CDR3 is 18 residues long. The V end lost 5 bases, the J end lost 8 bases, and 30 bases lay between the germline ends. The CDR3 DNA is TGTGCCAGCAGTACGCAATCATACAACAGGGAAAGGAGATTAGAAGCTTTCTTT. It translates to CASSTQSYNRERRLEAFF.

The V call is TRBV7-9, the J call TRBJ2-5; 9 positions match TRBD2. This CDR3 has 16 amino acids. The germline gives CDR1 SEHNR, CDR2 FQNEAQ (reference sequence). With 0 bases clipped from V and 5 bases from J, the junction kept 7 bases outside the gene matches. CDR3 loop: CASSLAPRGGRETQYF. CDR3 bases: TGTGCCAGCAGCTTAGCGCCGCGGGGGGGCCGGGAGACCCAGTACTTC.

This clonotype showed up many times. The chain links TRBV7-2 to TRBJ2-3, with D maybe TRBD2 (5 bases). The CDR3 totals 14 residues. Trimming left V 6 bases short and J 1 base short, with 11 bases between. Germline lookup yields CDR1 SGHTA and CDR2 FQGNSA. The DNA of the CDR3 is TGTGCCAGCAGTGGCGGGCTGGGCACAGATACGCAGTATTTT. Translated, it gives CASSGGLGTDTQYF.

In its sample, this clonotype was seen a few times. In DNA, the CDR3 is TGTGCCAGCAGCTTAACGGTGGACTATCGGTATCAGCCCCAGCATTTT. Protein: CASSLTVDYRYQPQHF. The J gene is TRBJ1-5, the V gene TRBV7-2; the D is unclear. The germline V gene has CDR1 SGHTA and CDR2 FQGNSA. The CDR3 consists of 16 residues. V lost 2 bases to trimming and J lost 5 bases, with 16 bases between them.

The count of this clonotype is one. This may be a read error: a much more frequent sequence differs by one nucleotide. The chain's CDR3 is CASNQGIQETQDF. The DNA for the CDR3 is TGCGCCAGCAACCAGGGGATCCAAGAGACCCAGGACTTC. The V gene is TRBV10-2, the J gene TRBJ2-5, with a weak D call TRBD1 (6 bases). This CDR3 has 13 residues. From germline, CDR1 is WSHSY and CDR2 SAAADI.

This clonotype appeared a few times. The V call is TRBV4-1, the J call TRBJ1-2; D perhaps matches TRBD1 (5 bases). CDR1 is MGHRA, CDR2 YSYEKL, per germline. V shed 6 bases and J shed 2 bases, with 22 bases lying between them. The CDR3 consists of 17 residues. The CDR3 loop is CASSLEYNRLSNYGYTF. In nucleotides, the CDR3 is TGCGCCAGCAGTCTCGAATATAACAGGCTTTCCAACTATGGCTACACCTTC.

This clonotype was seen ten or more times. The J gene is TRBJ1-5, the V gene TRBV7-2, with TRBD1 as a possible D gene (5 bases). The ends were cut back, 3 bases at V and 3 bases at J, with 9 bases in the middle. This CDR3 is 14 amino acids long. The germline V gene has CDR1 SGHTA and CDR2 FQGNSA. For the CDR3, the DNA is TGTGCCAGCAGCTTTGGCGGGGCCAATCAGCCCCAGCATTTT. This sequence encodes CASSFGGANQPQHF.

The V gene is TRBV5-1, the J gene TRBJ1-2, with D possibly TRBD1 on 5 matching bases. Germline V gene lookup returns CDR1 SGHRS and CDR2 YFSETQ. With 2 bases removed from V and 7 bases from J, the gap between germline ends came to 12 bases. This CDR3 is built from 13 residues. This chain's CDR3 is CASSFVGEGGYTF. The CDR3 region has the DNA TGCGCCAGCAGCTTCGTGGGGGAAGGTGGCTACACCTTC.

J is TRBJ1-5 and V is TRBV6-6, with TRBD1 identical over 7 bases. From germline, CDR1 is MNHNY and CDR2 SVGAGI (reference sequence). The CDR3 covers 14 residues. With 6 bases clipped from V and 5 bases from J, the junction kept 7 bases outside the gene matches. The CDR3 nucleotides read TGTGCCAGCAGCCCTGGGACAGACTATCAGCCCCAGCATTTT. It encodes CASSPGTDYQPQHF.

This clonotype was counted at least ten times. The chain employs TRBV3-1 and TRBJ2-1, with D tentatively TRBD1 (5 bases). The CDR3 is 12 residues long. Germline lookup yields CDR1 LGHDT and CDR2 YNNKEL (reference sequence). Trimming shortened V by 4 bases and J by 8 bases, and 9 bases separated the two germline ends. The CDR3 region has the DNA TGTGCCAGCAGCCCCCAGGGATATGAGCAGTTCTTC. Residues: CASSPQGYEQFF.

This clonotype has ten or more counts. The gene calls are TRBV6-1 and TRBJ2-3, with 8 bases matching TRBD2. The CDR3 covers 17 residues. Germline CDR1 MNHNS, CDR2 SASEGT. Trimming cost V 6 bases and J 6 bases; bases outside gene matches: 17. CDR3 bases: TGTGCCAGCAGCCCGAAAACAATAGCGGGGAAGGTCGATACGCAGTATTTT. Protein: CASSPKTIAGKVDTQYF.